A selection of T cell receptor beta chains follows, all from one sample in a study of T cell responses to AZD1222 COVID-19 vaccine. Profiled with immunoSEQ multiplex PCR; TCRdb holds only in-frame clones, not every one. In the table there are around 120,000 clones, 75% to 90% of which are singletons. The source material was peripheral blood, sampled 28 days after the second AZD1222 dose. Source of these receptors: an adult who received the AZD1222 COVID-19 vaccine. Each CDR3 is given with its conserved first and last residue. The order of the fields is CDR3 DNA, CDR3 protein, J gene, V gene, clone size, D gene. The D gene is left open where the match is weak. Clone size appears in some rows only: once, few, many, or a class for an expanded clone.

CDR3 DNA: TGTGCCAGCAATCCGACAGAAAGAAACATTCAGTACTTC; CDR3 protein: CASNPTERNIQYF; J gene: TRBJ2-4; V gene: TRBV2; clone size: .; D gene: .
CDR3 DNA: TGTGCCAGCAGCTTGGTGGGGCCCCGACAGGGATCCTACGAGCAGTACTTC; CDR3 protein: CASSLVGPRQGSYEQYF; J gene: TRBJ2-7; V gene: TRBV5-4; clone size: .; D gene: TRBD1
CDR3 DNA: TGTGCCAGCAGCTCTCGGGACAGGGACTACGAGCAGTACTTC; CDR3 protein: CASSSRDRDYEQYF; J gene: TRBJ2-7; V gene: TRBV11-1; clone size: .; D gene: TRBD1
CDR3 DNA: TGTGCCAGCAGCACAGGCGGGACAGGGGTGGATGGCTACACCTTC; CDR3 protein: CASSTGGTGVDGYTF; J gene: TRBJ1-2; V gene: TRBV9; clone size: once; D gene: TRBD1
CDR3 DNA: TGTGCCAGCAGTGTAAAGGGCTACACTGAAGCTTTCTTT; CDR3 protein: CASSVKGYTEAFF; J gene: TRBJ1-1; V gene: TRBV6-1; clone size: once; D gene: .
CDR3 DNA: TGTGCCAGCATCCCGGGACAGGTTCACTCCTACGAGCAGTACTTC; CDR3 protein: CASIPGQVHSYEQYF; J gene: TRBJ2-7; V gene: TRBV21-1; clone size: .; D gene: .
CDR3 DNA: TGTGCCAGCAGTGACAGGGCGAGGGACGAGCAGTACTTC; CDR3 protein: CASSDRARDEQYF; J gene: TRBJ2-7; V gene: TRBV2; clone size: .; D gene: .
CDR3 DNA: TGTGCCAGCAGCGTAGAAAGCGGGAGGGCTACTAATGAGCAGTTCTTC; CDR3 protein: CASSVESGRATNEQFF; J gene: TRBJ2-1; V gene: TRBV9; clone size: .; D gene: TRBD2
CDR3 DNA: TGTGCCAGCAGCCCTTGGGACAGGTCCACAGATACGCAGTATTTT; CDR3 protein: CASSPWDRSTDTQYF; J gene: TRBJ2-3; V gene: TRBV14; clone size: .; D gene: TRBD1
CDR3 DNA: TGTGCCACCGATAAACCCGGGGCGCGAAACACCATATATTTT; CDR3 protein: CATDKPGARNTIYF; J gene: TRBJ1-3; V gene: TRBV19; clone size: .; D gene: .
CDR3 DNA: TGTGCCAGCAGTTTAGGCTCCAGGGGGACCACAGATACGCAGTATTTT; CDR3 protein: CASSLGSRGTTDTQYF; J gene: TRBJ2-3; V gene: TRBV27; clone size: .; D gene: TRBD1
CDR3 DNA: TGTGCCAGTAAACAGTTGATGAGCTCCTACGAGCAGTACTTC; CDR3 protein: CASKQLMSSYEQYF; J gene: TRBJ2-7; V gene: TRBV19; clone size: .; D gene: .
CDR3 DNA: TGTGCCAGTAGTGGCACCCCACTTCACGGCTACACCTTC; CDR3 protein: CASSGTPLHGYTF; J gene: TRBJ1-2; V gene: TRBV19; clone size: .; D gene: .
CDR3 DNA: TGTGCCAGTAGTATAGGGAGTCTCTACGAGCAGTACTTC; CDR3 protein: CASSIGSLYEQYF; J gene: TRBJ2-7; V gene: TRBV19; clone size: .; D gene: .
CDR3 DNA: TGTGCCAGCAGCTCGGGAGCTGGAAACACCATATATTTT; CDR3 protein: CASSSGAGNTIYF; J gene: TRBJ1-3; V gene: TRBV7-3; clone size: .; D gene: .
CDR3 DNA: TGTGCCTGGAGTGGGGGGTTCACTGAAGCTTTCTTT; CDR3 protein: CAWSGGFTEAFF; J gene: TRBJ1-1; V gene: TRBV30; clone size: .; D gene: .
CDR3 DNA: TGTGCCAGCAGGGGGACAGGTCTCGGGGAGCTGTTTTTT; CDR3 protein: CASRGTGLGELFF; J gene: TRBJ2-2; V gene: TRBV6-5; clone size: once; D gene: TRBD1
CDR3 DNA: TGTGCCAGCAGCCAAGACAGGGGAAACATTCAGTACTTC; CDR3 protein: CASSQDRGNIQYF; J gene: TRBJ2-4; V gene: TRBV14; clone size: once; D gene: .
CDR3 DNA: TGTGCCAGCAGTTCGGGACAACCGATCTACGAGCAGTACTTC; CDR3 protein: CASSSGQPIYEQYF; J gene: TRBJ2-7; V gene: TRBV6-6; clone size: .; D gene: .
CDR3 DNA: TGTGCCAGCTCACCACCGTTAAAGGCAGAGACCCAGTACTTC; CDR3 protein: CASSPPLKAETQYF; J gene: TRBJ2-5; V gene: TRBV18; clone size: .; D gene: .
CDR3 DNA: TGTGCCAGCAGTTACCTCGGACAAACCTCTTATGGCTACACCTTC; CDR3 protein: CASSYLGQTSYGYTF; J gene: TRBJ1-2; V gene: TRBV6-5; clone size: .; D gene: .
CDR3 DNA: TGTGCCAGTGCATCAGGGGCAACTAATGAAAAACTGTTTTTT; CDR3 protein: CASASGATNEKLFF; J gene: TRBJ1-4; V gene: TRBV19; clone size: .; D gene: .
CDR3 DNA: TGTGCCAGCAGCTTACAGGGGGCTAATAATGAAAAACTGTTTTTT; CDR3 protein: CASSLQGANNEKLFF; J gene: TRBJ1-4; V gene: TRBV7-9; clone size: .; D gene: TRBD1
CDR3 DNA: TGCGCCAGCACCTATGGTGGGGCTAGCACAGATACGCAGTATTTT; CDR3 protein: CASTYGGASTDTQYF; J gene: TRBJ2-3; V gene: TRBV5-1; clone size: .; D gene: .
CDR3 DNA: TGCGCCAGCAGCTTGGGACAGGGTTCAGGCCTCAGGCACGAGCAGTACTTC; CDR3 protein: CASSLGQGSGLRHEQYF; J gene: TRBJ2-7; V gene: TRBV5-1; clone size: .; D gene: TRBD1
CDR3 DNA: TGTGCCAGCAGCCCGAACACCGGGGAGCTGTTTTTT; CDR3 protein: CASSPNTGELFF; J gene: TRBJ2-2; V gene: TRBV7-3; clone size: .; D gene: .